Listed below are T cell receptor beta chains from one sample, sequenced in a study of blood T cells in healthy people across ages. TCRdb fed the 5' RACE reads into MiXCR, producing one record per CDR3 protein. The sample lists about 810,000 distinct CDR3 sequences, 35% to 40% seen once, with 10% to 15% in the top ten. Sequencing was carried out using blood. Receptor source: a man younger than 35 in good health. Each CDR3 is given with its conserved first and last residue. The D gene is left open where the match is weak. The size of a clone is reported for some rows only, either as once, few or many, or as a class for expanded clones.

V: TRBV6-6; J: TRBJ1-1; D: -; size: -; DNA: TGTGCCAGCAGTTACTCTGGGGGTTTGGAAGCTTTCTTT; CDR3: CASSYSGGLEAFF
V: TRBV29-1; J: TRBJ2-3; D: -; size: many; DNA: TGCAGCGTCTGGACAGATACGCAGTATTTT; CDR3: CSVWTDTQYF
V: TRBV3-1; J: TRBJ2-7; D: TRBD1; size: -; DNA: TGTGCCAGCAGCCAAGCAGCGGCAGGGGGCTATGAGCAGTACTTC; CDR3: CASSQAAAGGYEQYF
V: TRBV24-1; J: TRBJ2-3; D: -; size: -; DNA: TGTGCCACCAGGGATCCCACTACCCCCAATACGCAGTATTTT; CDR3: CATRDPTTPNTQYF
V: TRBV5-6; J: TRBJ2-3; D: -; size: -; DNA: TGTGCCAGCAGCCCGCGGACAGCTATTAGCACAGATACGCGGTATTTT; CDR3: CASSPRTAISTDTRYF
V: TRBV20-1; J: TRBJ1-1; D: -; size: -; DNA: TGCAGTGCTAGAGACAGAGCCACTGAAGCTTTCTTT; CDR3: CSARDRATEAFF
V: TRBV27; J: TRBJ2-7; D: -; size: many; DNA: TGTGCCAGCAGTTTTAGGGTCTCCTACGAGCAGTACTTC; CDR3: CASSFRVSYEQYF
V: TRBV25-1; J: TRBJ1-6; D: TRBD1; size: -; DNA: TGTGCCAGCCGAGGGGGCCTAGACTCACCCCTCCACTTT; CDR3: CASRGGLDSPLHF
V: TRBV15; J: TRBJ2-1; D: -; size: -; DNA: TGTGCCACCAGCATGAACTTAAAGGGGATTGAGCAGTTCTTC; CDR3: CATSMNLKGIEQFF
V: TRBV7-2; J: TRBJ1-5; D: -; size: few; DNA: TGTGCCAGCAGCCTCCTCCCAGGGGGCAATCAGCCCCAGCATTTT; CDR3: CASSLLPGGNQPQHF
V: TRBV7-2; J: TRBJ2-7; D: TRBD2; size: -; DNA: TGTGCCAGCAGCCCTTATCGCGGGGGAGAGTACAATGAGCAGTACTTC; CDR3: CASSPYRGGEYNEQYF
V: TRBV2; J: TRBJ2-1; D: -; size: many; DNA: TGTGCCAGCACCTCGACGTTGGCGAGTGAGCAGTTCTTC; CDR3: CASTSTLASEQFF
V: TRBV5-1; J: TRBJ1-2; D: -; size: -; DNA: TGCGCCAGCAGCTTGGCCGACAGCGGAACCTCTGGTGGCTACACCTTC; CDR3: CASSLADSGTSGGYTF
V: TRBV6-4; J: TRBJ1-2; D: -; size: -; DNA: TGTGCCAGCAGGAAGGGCGGGCTTATATATGGCTACACCTTC; CDR3: CASRKGGLIYGYTF
V: TRBV29-1; J: TRBJ2-7; D: TRBD1; size: few; DNA: TGCAGCGTTGAAGGGGTTGGGGGACAGGGGGAGTACGAGCAGTACTTC; CDR3: CSVEGVGGQGEYEQYF
V: TRBV7-2; J: TRBJ2-1; D: TRBD2; size: -; DNA: TGTGCCAGCAGCCGGAGAGGCGCTAGCGGGGGTCTCTACAATGAGCAGTTCTTC; CDR3: CASSRRGASGGLYNEQFF
V: TRBV9; J: TRBJ2-7; D: -; size: -; DNA: TGTGCCAGCAGCGTAGTAGCGCAAAGCTACGAGCAGTACTTC; CDR3: CASSVVAQSYEQYF
V: TRBV20-1; J: TRBJ1-4; D: -; size: few; DNA: TGCAGTGCTAGAGCCCCTGGGGGCTCTAATGAAAAACTGTTTTTT; CDR3: CSARAPGGSNEKLFF
V: TRBV5-6; J: TRBJ1-1; D: -; size: -; DNA: TGTGCCAGCAGCTTGGCCCTAGGACGGCCGAACACTGAAGCTTTCTTT; CDR3: CASSLALGRPNTEAFF
V: TRBV12-3/TRBV12-4; J: TRBJ2-5; D: -; size: -; DNA: TGTGCCAGCAGTGGGCATCTAGGGGAGACCCAGTACTTC; CDR3: CASSGHLGETQYF
V: TRBV14; J: TRBJ1-2; D: -; size: few; DNA: TGTGCCAGCAGCCGGGGGGTTCGTGGCTACACCTTC; CDR3: CASSRGVRGYTF
V: TRBV18; J: TRBJ2-1; D: -; size: -; DNA: TGTGCCAGCTCACCCCGGGACTGGGCGAATGAGCAGTTCTTC; CDR3: CASSPRDWANEQFF
V: TRBV20-1; J: TRBJ1-5; D: TRBD1; size: -; DNA: TGCAGTGCCGCGGGACAGGGTTATCAGCCCCAGCATTTT; CDR3: CSAAGQGYQPQHF
V: TRBV30; J: TRBJ2-5; D: -; size: few; DNA: TGTGCCTGGAGTCCAGGGGGGGAAGAGACCCAGTACTTC; CDR3: CAWSPGGEETQYF
V: TRBV10-3; J: TRBJ2-2; D: TRBD1; size: -; DNA: TGTGCCATCAGGCGAGGGACAGGGGGGACCACCGGGGAGCTGTTTTTT; CDR3: CAIRRGTGGTTGELFF
V: TRBV12-3/TRBV12-4; J: TRBJ2-2; D: TRBD2; size: few; DNA: TGTGCCACCTCGGGACTAGCGGGGGGGTGGAACACCGGGGAGCTGTTTTTT; CDR3: CATSGLAGGWNTGELFF
V: TRBV6-2/TRBV6-3; J: TRBJ1-2; D: -; size: -; DNA: TGTGCCAGCAGTTACTCCCAGGGGTCCTATGGCTACACCTTC; CDR3: CASSYSQGSYGYTF